This TCR beta chain emerged from a study of cytomegalovirus exposure and HLA in healthy donors. Study in general: Among the approximately 400 genotyped donors, about 81% were placed in the Caucasian-associated ancestry cluster.

The CDR3 loop spans 13 amino acids. Germline values: CDR1 LGHNA, CDR2 YNFKEQ. Trimming removed 1 base at V and 7 bases at J, with 11 bases between. Study-level points and caveats: Apparent HLA restriction characterized most CMV-associated TCR beta chains in a later analysis.

It was with 60 Vbeta and 13 Jbeta primers that the PCR ran. In the original processing: In a later analysis, the count reached some 75 million unique TCR beta chains, with 9 million to 11 million shared. The method was immunoSEQ multiplex PCR; TCRdb's version includes in-frame clones alone and lacks a portion of them. That table furnishes V, J and clone size, whereas the DNA furnished D and trimming. The sample consists of roughly 120,000 clones, 70% to 80% of them appearing once. Regarding this clone: Its antigen is unidentified.

This clonotype was obtained from a woman aged 40 to 55 in good health and CMV-seropositive. V is TRBV4-2 and J is TRBJ2-7, with a tentative D call TRBD1 (5 bases). Sequenced material: PBMCs. This CDR3 reads CASSQVGDSEQYF. The CDR3 nucleotides read TGTGCCAGCAGCCAAGTAGGGGATTCGGAGCAGTACTTC.